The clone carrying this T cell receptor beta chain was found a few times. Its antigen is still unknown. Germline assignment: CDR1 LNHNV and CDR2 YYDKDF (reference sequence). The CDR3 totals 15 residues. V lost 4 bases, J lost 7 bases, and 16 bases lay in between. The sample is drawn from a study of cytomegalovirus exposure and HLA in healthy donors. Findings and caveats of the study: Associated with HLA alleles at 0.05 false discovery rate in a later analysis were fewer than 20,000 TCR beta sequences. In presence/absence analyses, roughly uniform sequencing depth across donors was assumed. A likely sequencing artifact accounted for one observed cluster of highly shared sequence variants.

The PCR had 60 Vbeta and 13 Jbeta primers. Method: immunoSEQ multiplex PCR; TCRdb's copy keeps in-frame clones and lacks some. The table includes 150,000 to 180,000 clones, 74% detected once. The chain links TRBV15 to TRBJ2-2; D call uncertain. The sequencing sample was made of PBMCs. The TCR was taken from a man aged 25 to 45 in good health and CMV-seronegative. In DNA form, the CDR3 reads TGTGCCACCAGCAACCCCGCTGCGCAAGTCGGGGAGCTGTTTTTT. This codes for CATSNPAAQVGELFF.